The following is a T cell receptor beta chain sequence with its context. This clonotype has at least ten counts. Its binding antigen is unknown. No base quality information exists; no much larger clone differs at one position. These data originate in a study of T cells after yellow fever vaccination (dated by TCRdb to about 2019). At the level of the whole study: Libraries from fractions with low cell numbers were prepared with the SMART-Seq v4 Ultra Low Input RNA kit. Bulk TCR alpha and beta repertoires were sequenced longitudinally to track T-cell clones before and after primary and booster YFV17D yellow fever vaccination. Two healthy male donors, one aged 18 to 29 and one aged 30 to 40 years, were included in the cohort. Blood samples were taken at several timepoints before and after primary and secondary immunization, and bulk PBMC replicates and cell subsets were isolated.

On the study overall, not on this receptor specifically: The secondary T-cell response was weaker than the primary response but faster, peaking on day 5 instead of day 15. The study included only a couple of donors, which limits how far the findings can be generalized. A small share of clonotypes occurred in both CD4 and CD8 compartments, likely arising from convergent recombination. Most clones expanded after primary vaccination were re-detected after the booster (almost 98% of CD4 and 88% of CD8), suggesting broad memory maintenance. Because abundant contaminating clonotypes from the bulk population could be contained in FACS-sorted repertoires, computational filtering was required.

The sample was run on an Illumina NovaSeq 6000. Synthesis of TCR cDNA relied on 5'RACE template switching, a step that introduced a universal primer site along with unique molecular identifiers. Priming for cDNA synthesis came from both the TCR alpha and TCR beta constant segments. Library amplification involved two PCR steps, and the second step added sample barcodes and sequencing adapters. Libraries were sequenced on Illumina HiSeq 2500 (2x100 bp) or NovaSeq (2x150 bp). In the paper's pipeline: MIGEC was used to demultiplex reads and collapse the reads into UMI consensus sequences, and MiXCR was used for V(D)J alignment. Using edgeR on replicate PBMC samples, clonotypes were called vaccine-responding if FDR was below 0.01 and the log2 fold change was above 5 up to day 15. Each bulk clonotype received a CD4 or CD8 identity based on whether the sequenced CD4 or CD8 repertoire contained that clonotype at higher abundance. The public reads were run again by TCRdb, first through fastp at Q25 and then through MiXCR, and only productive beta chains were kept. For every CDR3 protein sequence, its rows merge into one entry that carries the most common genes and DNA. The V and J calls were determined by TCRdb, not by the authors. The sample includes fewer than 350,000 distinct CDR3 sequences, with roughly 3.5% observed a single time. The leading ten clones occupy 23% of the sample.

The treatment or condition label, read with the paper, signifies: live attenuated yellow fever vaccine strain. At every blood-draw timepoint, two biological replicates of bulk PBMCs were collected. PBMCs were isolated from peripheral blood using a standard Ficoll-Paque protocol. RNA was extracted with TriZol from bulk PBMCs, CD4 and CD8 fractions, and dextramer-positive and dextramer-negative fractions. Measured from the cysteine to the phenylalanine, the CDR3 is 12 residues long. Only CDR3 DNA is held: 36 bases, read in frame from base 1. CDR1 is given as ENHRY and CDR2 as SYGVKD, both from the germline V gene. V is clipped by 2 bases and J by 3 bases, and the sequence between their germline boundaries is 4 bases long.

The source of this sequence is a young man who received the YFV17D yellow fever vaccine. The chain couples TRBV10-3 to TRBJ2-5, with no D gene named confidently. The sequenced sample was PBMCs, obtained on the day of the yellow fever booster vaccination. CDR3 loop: CAISETEETQYF. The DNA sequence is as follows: TGTGCCATCAGTGAGACGGAAGAGACCCAGTACTTC.